Below, 22 T cell receptor beta chains from the same sample are listed, as sequenced in a study of T cell responses to AZD1222 COVID-19 vaccine. TCRdb keeps only in-frame clones here, not all; method: immunoSEQ multiplex PCR. The repertoire includes roughly 86,000 clones, 85% to 90% of them detected once, and under 35% sits in the top ten. The input for sequencing was peripheral blood, taken on day 0 of AZD1222 vaccination. Source of these receptors: an adult in good health.

J is TRBJ2-1 and V is TRBV5-6, with unresolved D. This CDR3 contains 13 residues. The germline V gene encodes CDR1 SGHDT and CDR2 YYEEEE. V shed 0 bases and J shed 7 bases, with 8 bases lying between them. The CDR3 bases are TGTGCCAGCAGCTTGGTTAGCCGGAATGAGCAGTTCTTC. Protein: CASSLVSRNEQFF. Filled out from reference TRBV5-6 and TRBJ2-1, the complete variable domain reads DAGVTQSPTHLIKTRGQQVTLRCSPKSGHDTVSWYQQALGQGPQFIFQYYEEEERQRGNFPDRFSGHQFPNYSSELNVNALLLGDSALYLCASSLVSRNEQFFGPGTRLTVL.

The chain links TRBV27 to TRBJ2-7, with D perhaps TRBD1 or TRBD2 (5 bases each). CDR1 is MNHEY and CDR2 is SMNVEV in the germline V gene (reference sequence). V dropped 6 bases and J dropped 7 bases, with 25 bases sitting between them. The CDR3 is 16 amino acids. The DNA of the CDR3 is TGTGCCAGCAGATCGAATCTAGGGGACCCCCGTAAGGAGCAGTACTTC. Residues: CASRSNLGDPRKEQYF.

V and J are TRBV6-5 and TRBJ1-4; TRBD1 might be the D (5 bases). V dropped 9 bases and J dropped 8 bases, with 19 bases sitting between them. Germline CDR1 and CDR2: MNHEY and SVGAGI. This CDR3 spans 14 amino acids. Here the CDR3 DNA reads TGTGCCAGTCGCGCGGGGGTTACCGGGGAAAAACTGTTTTTT. Translation gives CASRAGVTGEKLFF.

The rearrangement links TRBV12-5 to TRBJ1-3; the D is unclear. V was pared by 5 bases and J by 8 bases, with 10 bases between. CDR3 length: 12 residues. From germline, CDR1 is LGHNT and CDR2 FRNRAP. The CDR3 reads CASGEPGDTIYF. The CDR3, as DNA: TGTGCTAGTGGTGAGCCGGGCGACACCATATATTTT.

The chain carries TRBV7-2 and TRBJ1-6; D ambiguous. The germline V gene has CDR1 SGHTA and CDR2 FQGNSA. V was cut by 1 base and J by 5 bases, with 12 bases left in between. The length of the CDR3 is 16 residues. The CDR3 loop is CASSLVGSKNNSPLHF. CDR3 DNA: TGTGCCAGCAGCTTAGTGGGGTCTAAGAATAATTCACCCCTCCACTTT.

CDR3 loop: CASSLYRSSETQYF. CDR3 nucleotides: TGTGCCAGCAGCTTATATAGGAGCTCCGAGACCCAGTACTTC. V gene TRBV7-9 combines with J gene TRBJ2-5; D not certain. Germline loops: CDR1 SEHNR, CDR2 FQNEAQ (reference sequence). V lost 2 bases to trimming and J lost 5 bases, with 12 bases between them. The CDR3 covers 14 residues.

This chain joins TRBV29-1 and TRBJ1-4; 8 nucleotides match TRBD1. V trimming: 6 bases; J trimming: 3 bases; junction bases outside the gene matches: 3. The CDR3 contains 13 residues. Germline values: CDR1 SQVTM, CDR2 ANQGSEA. This CDR3 reads CSVGTGPNEKLFF. As DNA, the CDR3 is TGCAGCGTCGGGACAGGACCTAATGAAAAACTGTTTTTT.

The chain employs TRBV5-1 and TRBJ1-1; 8 bases line up with TRBD1. Germline V gene data show CDR1 as SGHRS and CDR2 as YFSETQ. Losses at the gene ends were 3 bases for V and 3 bases for J; bases not matched to a gene: 4. This CDR3 region has 14 residues. The CDR3: CASSWDRLDTEAFF. Written as DNA, the CDR3 is TGCGCCAGCAGCTGGGACAGGCTCGACACTGAAGCTTTCTTT.

This rearrangement joins TRBV11-2 to TRBJ2-7; possibly TRBD1 for D (6 bases). The length of the CDR3 is 15 residues. The V gene's germline CDR1 is SGHAT and CDR2 FQNNGV. Trimming cost V 6 bases and J 3 bases, with 18 bases left between them. DNA for the CDR3: TGTGCCAGCAGTTACAGGGAAGGTCTACTCTACGAGCAGTACTTC. Amino acids: CASSYREGLLYEQYF.

The V call is TRBV6-5, the J call TRBJ1-4; 7 bases map to TRBD1. V shed 4 bases, J shed 5 bases, and the junction held 4 bases outside the gene matches. The CDR3 length is 14 residues. Per the germline V gene, CDR1 is MNHEY and CDR2 is SVGAGI. The CDR3 coding sequence is TGTGCCAGCAGTTGGGGACAGATCAATGAAAAACTGTTTTTT. It is translated as CASSWGQINEKLFF.

This clone was seen only once. J is TRBJ2-2 and V is TRBV11-2; D is possibly TRBD2 (5 bases). There are 14 residues in the CDR3. The V end was cut by 5 bases, the J end by 6 bases, with 13 bases between. Germline loops: CDR1 SGHAT, CDR2 FQNNGV. In DNA form, the CDR3 reads TGTGCCAGCAGCCCCCTACTAGACCCCGGGGAGCTGTTTTTT. Translation: CASSPLLDPGELFF. The full variable domain, its missing parts supplied by reference TRBV11-2 and TRBJ2-2, is EAGVAQSPRYKIIEKRQSVAFWCNPISGHATLYWYQQILGQGPKLLIQFQNNGVVDDSQLPKDRFSAERLKGVDSTLKIQPAKLEDSAVYLCASSPLLDPGELFFGEGSRLTVL.

The chain carries TRBV11-1 and TRBJ2-2, with 7 bases aligning to TRBD2. The CDR3 totals 14 residues. V lost 1 base to trimming and J lost 10 bases; unmatched junction nucleotides: 6. Per the germline V gene, CDR1 is SGHAT and CDR2 is FQDESV (reference sequence). CDR3 nucleotide sequence: TGTGCCAGCAGCTTAGTGGGCGGGAGCGCGGAGCTGTTTTTT. It translates to CASSLVGGSAELFF.

The chain employs TRBV11-2 and TRBJ2-7; TRBD1 matches at 9 bases. Germline V gene lookup returns CDR1 SGHAT and CDR2 FQNNGV. With 4 bases clipped from V and 4 bases from J, the junction kept 11 bases outside the gene matches. This CDR3 spans 16 amino acids. This CDR3 is CASSYAAGTGLYEQYF. CDR3 in DNA: TGTGCCAGCAGCTACGCAGCCGGGACAGGGTTGTACGAGCAGTACTTC. Supplemented by reference TRBV11-2 and TRBJ2-7, the full variable domain reads EAGVAQSPRYKIIEKRQSVAFWCNPISGHATLYWYQQILGQGPKLLIQFQNNGVVDDSQLPKDRFSAERLKGVDSTLKIQPAKLEDSAVYLCASSYAAGTGLYEQYFGPGTRLTVT.

The chain combines TRBV6-1 with TRBJ2-1; the D is unclear. With 2 bases removed from V and 9 bases from J, the gap between germline ends came to 5 bases. The CDR3 totals 11 residues. Per the germline V gene, CDR1 is MNHNS and CDR2 is SASEGT. This CDR3 is CASSESLEQFF. In DNA, the CDR3 is TGTGCCAGCAGTGAAAGCCTTGAGCAGTTCTTC.

The chain is built from TRBV25-1 and TRBJ2-3; D unclear. This CDR3 comprises 13 residues. The ends were cut back, 4 bases at V and 5 bases at J, with 10 bases in the middle. Germline V lookup: CDR1 MGHDK, CDR2 SYGVNS. The CDR3 coding sequence is TGTGCCAGCAGTGGAACCCTGGGAGATACGCAGTATTTT. It yields the protein CASSGTLGDTQYF.

The chain is built from TRBV5-1 and TRBJ2-7; 8 nucleotides line up with TRBD2. The CDR3 is 15 amino acids. J gave up 0 bases and V 0 bases, and 2 bases lay outside the gene matches. CDR1 and CDR2 (germline): SGHRS, YFSETQ. CDR3 bases: TGCGCCAGCAGCTTGGCTAGCGGGTTCTCCTACGAGCAGTACTTC. Its translation: CASSLASGFSYEQYF.

The gene calls are TRBV7-8 and TRBJ2-7, with 15 bases identical to TRBD2. V dropped 1 base and J dropped 10; count of bases not matched to a gene: 11. The CDR3 sequence is 17 residues long. Germline-derived CDR1 and CDR2 are SGHVS and FQNEAQ. CDR3 amino acids: CASSLVGGLAGGPGQYF. CDR3 in DNA: TGTGCCAGCAGCTTAGTCGGCGGACTAGCGGGAGGGCCCGGTCAGTACTTC.

This clone turned up a few times. The J gene is TRBJ2-7, the V gene TRBV7-8, with D perhaps matching TRBD1 (7 bases). This CDR3 spans 14 amino acids. Germline V gene sequence: CDR1 SGHVS, CDR2 FQNEAQ. V was clipped by 5 bases and J by 3 bases, with 14 bases between them. The CDR3 sequence is CASSTRQGGYEQYF. In DNA, the CDR3 is TGTGCCAGCAGCACCAGACAGGGAGGCTACGAGCAGTACTTC.

The chain couples TRBV18 to TRBJ2-7; D might be TRBD2 (7 bases). The length of the CDR3 is 15 residues. The V end lost 0 bases, the J end lost 7 bases, and 16 bases lay between the germline ends. CDR1 and CDR2 (germline): KGHSH, LQKENI. CDR3 residues: CASSPPPGRGSEQYF. The CDR3 nucleotides read TGTGCCAGCTCACCACCGCCAGGGAGGGGGAGTGAGCAGTACTTC.

The chain uses TRBV7-2 and TRBJ1-1; the D gene is possibly TRBD1 (6 bases). The CDR3 sequence is 15 residues long. V shed 2 bases and J shed 3 bases, with 13 bases lying between them. The germline V gene has CDR1 SGHTA and CDR2 FQGNSA. CDR3 protein: CASSLPGAPYTEAFF. The CDR3 nucleotides read TGTGCCAGCAGCTTACCGGGGGCACCCTACACTGAAGCTTTCTTT.

This chain joins TRBV28 and TRBJ2-7, with TRBD1 as a possible D gene (6 bases). Germline lookup yields CDR1 MDHEN and CDR2 SYDVKM. Trimming removed 1 base at V and 4 bases at J, with 8 bases between. The CDR3 contains 13 residues. CDR3 DNA: TGTGCCAGCAGTTTATTCGGACAGTACGAGCAGTACTTC. Residues: CASSLFGQYEQYF.

This clone showed up many times. The genes are TRBV21-1 and TRBJ2-7; the DNA was not compared with TRBD1, the D call given in the table. TRBV21-1 counts as a pseudogene. This CDR3 spans 16 amino acids. The CDR3 spells CASSTLQGLRSYEQYF. The CDR3 DNA reads as TGTGCCAGCAGCACTTTACAGGGGTTGAGGTCCTACGAGCAGTACTTC.